This entry concerns a single TCR beta chain. In the original processing: Estimation of nucleated cell counts relied on the amplification of reference gene primers. Measured with immunoSEQ multiplex PCR; TCRdb has only the in-frame clones, and not every one. D and trimming come from the DNA, and the V and J calls and clone size come from that table. Of about 81,000 clones in the sample, 75% to 90% were seen once. The sample is drawn from a study of blood T cell repertoires in COVID-19. In germline, CDR1 is SGHTA, CDR2 FQGNSA. Losses at the gene ends were 1 base for V and 0 bases for J; bases not matched to a gene: 10. CDR3 length: 19 amino acids.

This clonotype originated in a man in his 70s with active or convalescent COVID-19. The sequenced material came from peripheral blood. This chain connects TRBV7-2 to TRBJ1-3; 9 bases fit TRBD1. CDR3 bases: TGTGCCAGCAGCTTAGTCTTTGGACAGGGGTCCTACTCTGGAAACACCATATATTTT. It yields the protein CASSLVFGQGSYSGNTIYF.